This is a list of T cell receptor beta chains from one sample in a study of T-cell reconstitution after alpha-beta-depleted transplantation in children. TCRdb re-analysed the PCR reads in MiXCR, keeping a single row per CDR3 protein. The sample has 400,000 to 550,000 distinct CDR3 sequences, about 10% seen once; the top ten hold around 2.2%. The starting material was PBMCs, obtained before TCRalphabeta/CD19-depleted stem cell transplant. The receptors come from a child aged 2 to 10 with inherited bone marrow failure, due to receive a stem cell transplant. Both conserved end residues are part of each CDR3. Fields, in order: D gene, clone size, J gene, V gene, CDR3 protein, CDR3 DNA. D genes are given only for firm matches. Clone size is stated in some rows and not others, as once, few, many or a class when expanded.

NA	many	TRBJ2-7	TRBV20-1	CSARRGRLYEQYF	TGCAGTGCTAGGAGAGGACGTCTGTACGAGCAGTACTTC
NA	many	TRBJ2-1	TRBV5-1	CASSSQAGSSYNEQFF	TGCGCCAGCAGCTCCCAGGCGGGGAGCTCCTACAATGAGCAGTTCTTC
NA	many	TRBJ2-7	TRBV12-3/TRBV12-4	CASSPGPRTLSGEQYF	TGTGCCAGCAGCCCGGGACCGCGAACCCTAAGCGGCGAGCAGTACTTC
NA	many	TRBJ2-2	TRBV15	CATSRNQAGELFF	TGTGCCACCAGCAGAAATCAGGCCGGGGAGCTGTTTTTT
TRBD2	NA	TRBJ2-1	TRBV30	CAWVELAGGRNEQFF	TGTGCCTGGGTTGAACTAGCGGGAGGTAGGAATGAGCAGTTCTTC
NA	many	TRBJ1-2	TRBV4-1	CASSLAGTYYGYTF	TGCGCCAGCAGCCTAGCCGGGACGTACTATGGCTACACCTTC
TRBD2	NA	TRBJ2-7	TRBV25-1	CASSDLGLAGSYEQYF	TGTGCCAGCAGTGATCTGGGGCTAGCGGGCTCCTACGAGCAGTACTTC
NA	many	TRBJ2-1	TRBV4-3	CASSQEAGSFYNEQFF	TGCGCCAGCAGCCAAGAAGCCGGGAGTTTCTACAATGAGCAGTTCTTC
TRBD2	NA	TRBJ2-2	TRBV15	CATSRDSGLVAGELFF	TGTGCCACCAGCAGAGATTCCGGACTAGTCGCCGGGGAGCTGTTTTTT
NA	many	TRBJ1-1	TRBV7-8	CASSLARIQVNTEAFF	TGTGCCAGCAGCTTAGCGCGTATCCAGGTGAACACTGAAGCTTTCTTT
NA	few	TRBJ2-6	TRBV20-1	CSARDPAGSVANVLTF	TGCAGTGCTAGAGATCCGGCAGGCTCTGTGGCCAACGTCCTGACTTTC
NA	many	TRBJ2-3	TRBV20-1	CSARDIASTDTQYF	TGCAGTGCTAGAGACATCGCTAGCACAGATACGCAGTATTTT
NA	many	TRBJ2-2	TRBV28	CASSSTTGSRGNTGELFF	TGTGCCAGCAGCTCAACCACAGGGAGTCGGGGAAACACCGGGGAGCTGTTTTTT
NA	many	TRBJ1-4	TRBV29-1	CSVEQGTGEKLFF	TGCAGCGTTGAACAGGGAACTGGTGAAAAACTGTTTTTT
NA	many	TRBJ2-1	TRBV10-3	CAISRISYNEQFF	TGTGCCATCAGTCGGATCTCCTACAATGAGCAGTTCTTC
TRBD2	many	TRBJ2-3	TRBV5-1	CASSYSPSGTFTDTQYF	TGCGCCAGCAGCTACTCCCCTAGCGGGACGTTCACAGATACGCAGTATTTT
TRBD2	few	TRBJ2-2	TRBV9	CASSEREGNTGELFF	TGTGCCAGCAGCGAGCGGGAGGGGAACACCGGGGAGCTGTTTTTT
TRBD1	many	TRBJ2-1	TRBV19	CASSAAGGWTYNEQFF	TGTGCCAGTAGTGCCGCAGGGGGATGGACCTACAATGAGCAGTTCTTC
NA	NA	TRBJ2-3	TRBV5-1	CASSFGADPITDTQYF	TGCGCCAGCAGCTTCGGGGCGGACCCTATCACAGATACGCAGTATTTT
NA	NA	TRBJ1-1	TRBV12-3/TRBV12-4	CASSFQAANTEAFF	TGTGCCAGCAGTTTCCAGGCGGCGAACACTGAAGCTTTCTTT
NA	few	TRBJ2-1	TRBV4-1	CASSQDATSSYNEQFF	TGCGCCAGCAGCCAAGACGCGACGAGCTCCTACAATGAGCAGTTCTTC
TRBD2	many	TRBJ2-1	TRBV30	CAWNQREGQYNEQFF	TGTGCCTGGAACCAGCGGGAGGGCCAGTACAATGAGCAGTTCTTC
TRBD1	few	TRBJ2-6	TRBV20-1	CSARGDRGFGANVLTF	TGCAGTGCTAGGGGGGACAGGGGATTTGGGGCCAACGTCCTGACTTTC
NA	many	TRBJ1-2	TRBV12-3/TRBV12-4	CASSFGGIDGYTF	TGTGCCAGCAGTTTTGGGGGGATCGATGGCTACACCTTC
TRBD2	few	TRBJ2-7	TRBV5-8	CASSAGTSGRATREQYF	TGTGCCAGCAGCGCCGGGACTAGCGGGAGGGCTACGAGAGAGCAGTACTTC